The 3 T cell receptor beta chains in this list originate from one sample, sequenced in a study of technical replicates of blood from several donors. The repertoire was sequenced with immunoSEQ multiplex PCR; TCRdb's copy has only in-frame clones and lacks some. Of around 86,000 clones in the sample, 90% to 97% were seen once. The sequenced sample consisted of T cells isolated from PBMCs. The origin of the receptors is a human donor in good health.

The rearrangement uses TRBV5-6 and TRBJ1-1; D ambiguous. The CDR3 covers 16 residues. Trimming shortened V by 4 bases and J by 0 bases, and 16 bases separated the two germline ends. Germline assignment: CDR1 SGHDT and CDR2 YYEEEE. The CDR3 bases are TGTGCCAGCAGCCCCCCTCCCTGGGCCATGAACACTGAAGCTTTCTTT. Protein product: CASSPPPWAMNTEAFF.

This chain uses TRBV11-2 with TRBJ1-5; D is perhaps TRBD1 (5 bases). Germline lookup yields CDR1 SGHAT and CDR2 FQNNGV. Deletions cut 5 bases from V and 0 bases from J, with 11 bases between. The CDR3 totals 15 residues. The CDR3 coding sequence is TGTGCCAGCAGCCCGGGGGGGTATAGCAATCAGCCCCAGCATTTT. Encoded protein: CASSPGGYSNQPQHF.

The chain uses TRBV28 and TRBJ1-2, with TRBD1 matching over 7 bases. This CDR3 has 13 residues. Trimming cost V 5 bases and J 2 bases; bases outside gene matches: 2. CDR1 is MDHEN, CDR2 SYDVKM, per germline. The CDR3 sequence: CASSGGQNYGYTF. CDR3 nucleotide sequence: TGTGCCAGCAGTGGGGGACAGAACTATGGCTACACCTTC.